This T cell receptor (beta chain) was obtained from a study of T cells in women clearing cervical HPV infection. Study background: HLA type stays a possible confounder, typing being limited.

The germline V gene has CDR1 DFQATT and CDR2 SNEGSKA (reference sequence). This CDR3 has 16 residues. General study points: Effector/memory and HPV-specific T cells were not isolated, and association timing is unknown.

In the case of this clone: Its specificity is not known. Read data end 3 residues before the CDR3 end; the end is taken from the germline J gene.

immunoSEQ multiplex PCR used an average of 1200 ng genomic DNA. The method was immunoSEQ multiplex PCR; TCRdb's version includes in-frame clones alone and lacks a portion of them. This table holds under 35,000 clones. The chain couples TRBV20-1 to TRBJ2-3, with 9 bases aligning to TRBD2. This TCR was sampled from a woman aged 18 to 75 with a cervical HPV16 infection that either progressed to CIN3+ or cleared (not recorded which). Sample: blood buffy coat. The CDR3 DNA, read in part, is TGCAGTGCTAGAGACGTAATAGCGGGGGACCAAGAGACG. It encodes CSARDVIAGDQET. The CDR3 as a whole reads CSARDVIAGDQETQYF.